Following are 18 T cell receptor beta chains from one sample sequenced in a study of blood T cell repertoires in COVID-19 (TCRdb year 2020). The library relied on the immunoSEQ multiplex PCR assay. As stored in TCRdb, this immuneACCESS dataset retains in-frame rearrangements with V and J assigned. A fraction of the clones does not appear; measured against another copy, unresolved V genes explain less than half of the discrepancy, and the remainder lacks a known reason. This sample gives 70,000 to 80,000 clones in total; around 91% of them show up just once. Under 6% of the sample is held by the ten biggest clonotypes. Sequenced material: peripheral blood. The receptors come from a human donor in a cohort sampled during active COVID-19.

The chain is built from TRBV7-3 and TRBJ2-1, with a possible D match to TRBD1 (5 bases). Trimming took off 2 bases at V and 5 bases at J, with 13 bases between the two ends. This CDR3 spans 15 amino acids. CDR1 and CDR2 (germline): SGHTA, FQGTGA. The CDR3 loop is CASSLRTHPDNEQFF. The DNA for the CDR3 is TGTGCCAGCAGCTTACGGACACACCCCGACAATGAGCAGTTCTTC.

CDR3 loop: CASSQATRRGDTQYF. In DNA form, the CDR3 reads TGCGCCAGCAGCCAAGCCACTCGTAGGGGGGATACGCAGTATTTT. This sequence joins TRBV4-3 and TRBJ2-3, with D perhaps matching TRBD1 (6 bases). The CDR3 length is 15 residues. The V gene lost 1 base and the J gene lost 6 bases, with 14 bases spanning the gap. Germline assignment: CDR1 LGHNA and CDR2 YSLEER.

V gene TRBV3-1 (or the pseudogene TRBV3-2) combines with J gene TRBJ1-4; the D is unclear. In germline, CDR1 is LGHDT, CDR2 YNNKEL (reference sequence). V shed 0 bases and J shed 12 bases, with 17 bases lying between them. The CDR3 covers 15 residues. The chain's CDR3 is CASSQDRLRAGELFF. CDR3 bases: TGTGCCAGCAGCCAAGATCGGTTGCGGGCCGGGGAACTGTTTTTT.

V usage is TRBV5-6 and J usage is TRBJ1-6; D remains ambiguous. This CDR3 is built from 14 residues. Germline assignment: CDR1 SGHDT and CDR2 YYEEEE. Trimming took off 1 base at V and 7 bases at J, with 9 bases between the two ends. The CDR3, as DNA: TGTGCCAGCAGCTTGTCGCGCGGGAATTCACCCCTCCACTTT. Encoded protein: CASSLSRGNSPLHF.

This chain links TRBV6-6 with TRBJ2-7; D is unresolved. The germline CDR1 and CDR2 sequences are MNHNY and SVGAGI (reference sequence). This CDR3 is built from 14 residues. Trimming pared 0 bases from V and 3 bases from J, leaving 9 bases between. The CDR3 nucleotides read TGTGCCAGCAGTTACTCCACGGAGAACTACGAGCAGTACTTC. Translation gives CASSYSTENYEQYF.

This chain connects TRBV9 to TRBJ1-1; D gene ambiguous. The CDR3 sequence is 13 residues long. The germline V and J ends were trimmed by 1 base and 7 bases, with 11 bases remaining between them. Looked up from germline, CDR1 is SGDLS and CDR2 is YYNGEE. The CDR3 DNA sequence: TGTGCCAGCAGCGTAAACCCTTTCGGTGAAGCTTTCTTT. Amino acids: CASSVNPFGEAFF. Looking up the rest from reference TRBV9 and TRBJ1-1 gives the full variable domain: DSGVTQTPKHLITATGQRVTLRCSPRSGDLSVYWYQQSLDQGLQFLIQYYNGEERAKGNILERFSAQQFPDLHSELNLSSLELGDSALYFCASSVNPFGEAFFGQGTRLTVV.

This chain connects TRBV11-3 to TRBJ2-3; 7 nucleotides agree with TRBD2. The CDR3 consists of 17 residues. The V gene's germline CDR1 is SGHNT and CDR2 YENEEA. The ends lost 5 bases at V and 1 base at J; junction bases unmatched: 12. The CDR3 sequence: CASSRRAGGVGTDTQYF. The CDR3 DNA follows: TGTGCCAGCAGCCGCCGCGCTGGGGGGGTCGGCACAGATACGCAGTATTTT.

This chain links TRBV18 with TRBJ1-2; TRBD1 matches at 7 bases. With 3 bases clipped from V and 7 bases from J, the junction kept 5 bases outside the gene matches. CDR1 KGHSH and CDR2 LQKENI come from the germline V gene. The CDR3 runs 13 residues. The CDR3 here is CASSPGQDRGYTF. The CDR3 DNA reads TGTGCCAGCTCACCCGGACAGGACCGTGGCTACACCTTC.

CDR3 sequence (DNA): TGTGCCAACGGACAGGGGCCCGGGGAGCTGTTTTTT. This translates into CANGQGPGELFF. The chain has TRBV2 and TRBJ2-2, with 9 nucleotides matching TRBD1. With 10 bases clipped from V and 6 bases from J, the junction kept 3 bases outside the gene matches. The CDR3 consists of 12 residues. CDR1 and CDR2 from the germline V gene are SNHLY and FYNNEI.

The chain links TRBV19 to TRBJ2-7, with TRBD1 matching 8 bases. The CDR3 length is 15 residues. The germline gives CDR1 LNHDA, CDR2 SQIVND (reference sequence). Germline trimming cut 4 bases from V and 5 bases from J; bases unmatched to any gene: 10. The CDR3 nucleotides read TGTGCCAGTAGTAGACGACAGGGGTGGGTGGACGAGCAGTACTTC. Translation gives CASSRRQGWVDEQYF.

The gene calls are TRBV5-4 and TRBJ2-5, with 10 positions matching TRBD2. V trimming: 4 bases; J trimming: 2 bases; junction bases outside the gene matches: 5. The CDR3 spans 15 residues. Germline CDR1 is SGHNT and CDR2 is YYREEE (reference sequence). The CDR3 DNA is TGTGCCAGCAGCCCACGGACTAGCGGACAAGAGACCCAGTACTTC. Amino acids: CASSPRTSGQETQYF.

The J gene is TRBJ2-1, the V gene TRBV7-2, with 10 positions matching TRBD1. From germline, CDR1 is SGHTA and CDR2 FQGNSA. The CDR3 spans 16 residues. J was trimmed by 9 bases and V by 3 bases; bases with no gene match: 11. The CDR3, as DNA: TGTGCCAGCAGCTTCGGACCCCAGACAGGGGGCGGTGAGCAGTTCTTC. Residues: CASSFGPQTGGGEQFF.

The chain employs TRBV5-1 and TRBJ1-2, with 7 nucleotides matching TRBD1. The CDR3 contains 16 residues. Per the germline V gene, CDR1 is SGHRS and CDR2 is YFSETQ. The ends lost 2 bases at V and 10 bases at J; junction bases unmatched: 17. The CDR3 bases are TGCGCCAGCAGCTTTGGAGACAGGGCGCGTGGAAGGGACTACACCTTC. This translates into CASSFGDRARGRDYTF.

The chain combines TRBV27 with TRBJ2-1; 10 bases match TRBD2. The J segment lost 3 bases and the V segment lost 7 bases, leaving 12 bases of the junction unmatched. Looked up from germline, CDR1 is MNHEY and CDR2 is SMNVEV (reference sequence). CDR3 length: 17 residues. The CDR3 sequence is CASNSRGASGGYNEQFF. The CDR3 nucleotides are TGTGCCAGCAACTCCCGGGGGGCTAGCGGGGGCTACAATGAGCAGTTCTTC.

The V call is TRBV6-2 or TRBV6-3, the J call TRBJ2-7, with a possible D match to TRBD1 (6 bases). The V and J ends lost 5 bases and 5 bases respectively, with 13 bases between them. Germline V gene data show CDR1 as MNHEY and CDR2 as SVGEGT. The CDR3 extends over 13 amino acids. CDR3 sequence (DNA): TGTGCCAGCAGTCAAACCGGGGACAACGAGCAGTACTTC. Amino acids: CASSQTGDNEQYF.

The chain employs TRBV27 and TRBJ2-7; 8 bases are a match to TRBD2. This CDR3 is built from 15 residues. Trimming cost V 3 bases and J 5 bases; bases outside gene matches: 9. The germline V gene encodes CDR1 MNHEY and CDR2 SMNVEV (reference sequence). CDR3 bases: TGTGCCAGCAGTTTCGGGCGGGGGGCCCCCAACGAGCAGTACTTC. Translation: CASSFGRGAPNEQYF.

This chain joins TRBV7-2 and TRBJ1-1, with 8 positions matching TRBD1. Trimming at V came to 5 bases and at J to 4 bases, leaving 12 bases not matched to a gene. The CDR3 has 16 residues. CDR1 and CDR2 from the germline V gene are SGHTA and FQGNSA. CDR3 DNA sequence: TGTGCCAGCAGCCGCGCAGGGGGCATCTTTTCCACTGAAGCTTTCTTT. Protein sequence: CASSRAGGIFSTEAFF.

J is TRBJ2-1 and V is TRBV1; the table's D call, TRBD2, has no DNA check behind it. TRBV1 is classified as a pseudogene. The CDR3 extends over 19 amino acids. DNA of the CDR3: TGCACCAGCAGCCGTACCGGGACTAGCGGGGGGGCCAGGTACAATGAGCAGTTCTTC. This encodes CTSSRTGTSGGARYNEQFF.